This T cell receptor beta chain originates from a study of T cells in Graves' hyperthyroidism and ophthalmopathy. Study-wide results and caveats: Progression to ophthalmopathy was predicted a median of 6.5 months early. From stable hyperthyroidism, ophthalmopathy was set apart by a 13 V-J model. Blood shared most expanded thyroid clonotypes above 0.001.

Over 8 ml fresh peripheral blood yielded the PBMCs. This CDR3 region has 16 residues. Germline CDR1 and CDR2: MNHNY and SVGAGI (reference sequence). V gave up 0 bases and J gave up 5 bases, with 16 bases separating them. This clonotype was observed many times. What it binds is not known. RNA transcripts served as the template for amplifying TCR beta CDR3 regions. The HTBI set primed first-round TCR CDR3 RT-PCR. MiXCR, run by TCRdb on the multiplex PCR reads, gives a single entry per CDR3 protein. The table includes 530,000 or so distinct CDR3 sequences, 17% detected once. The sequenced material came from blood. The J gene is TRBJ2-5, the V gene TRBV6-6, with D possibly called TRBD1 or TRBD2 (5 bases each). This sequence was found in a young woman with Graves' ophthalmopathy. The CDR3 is CASSYSTGANRETQYF. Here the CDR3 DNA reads TGTGCCAGCAGTTACTCGACCGGGGCGAATCGTGAGACCCAGTACTTC.